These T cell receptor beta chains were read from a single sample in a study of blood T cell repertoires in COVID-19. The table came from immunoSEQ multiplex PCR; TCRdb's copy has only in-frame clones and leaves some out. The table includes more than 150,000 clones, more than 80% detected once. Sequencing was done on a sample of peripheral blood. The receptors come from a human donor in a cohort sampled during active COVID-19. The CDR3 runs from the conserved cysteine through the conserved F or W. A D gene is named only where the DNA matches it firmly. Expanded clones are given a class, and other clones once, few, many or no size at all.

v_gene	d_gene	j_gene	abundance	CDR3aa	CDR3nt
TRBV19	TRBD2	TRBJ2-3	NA	CATSPGGTDTQYF	TGTGCCACCTCGCCGGGGGGGACAGATACGCAGTATTTT
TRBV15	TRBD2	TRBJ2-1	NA	CATSRDRASGVHYNEQFF	TGTGCCACCAGCAGAGATCGGGCTAGCGGGGTACACTACAATGAGCAGTTCTTC
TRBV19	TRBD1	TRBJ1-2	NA	CASSTYRGAHYGYTF	TGTGCCAGTAGTACGTACAGGGGGGCCCACTATGGCTACACCTTC
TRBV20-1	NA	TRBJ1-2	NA	CSALSNYGYTF	TGCAGTGCTCTTTCTAACTATGGCTACACCTTC
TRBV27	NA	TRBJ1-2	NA	CASSPTHSRYGYTF	TGTGCCAGCAGTCCCACCCACAGCCGCTATGGCTACACCTTC
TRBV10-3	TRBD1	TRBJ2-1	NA	CAITSDRANEQFF	TGTGCCATCACCTCGGACAGGGCGAATGAGCAGTTCTTC
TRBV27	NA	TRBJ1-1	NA	CASSLWMAGEAFF	TGTGCCAGCAGTTTGTGGATGGCGGGAGAAGCTTTCTTT
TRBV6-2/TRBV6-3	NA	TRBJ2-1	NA	CASSPVHINEQFF	TGTGCCAGCAGTCCGGTGCATATCAATGAGCAGTTCTTC
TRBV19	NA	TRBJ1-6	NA	CASSVGYQGSSPLHF	TGTGCCAGTAGTGTCGGATACCAGGGGTCCTCACCCCTCCACTTT
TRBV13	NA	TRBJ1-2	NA	CASSLAPGTNYGYTF	TGTGCCAGCAGCTTAGCCCCAGGGACTAACTATGGCTACACCTTC
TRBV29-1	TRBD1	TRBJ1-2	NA	CSVERTGLYGYTF	TGCAGCGTTGAACGGACAGGCCTCTATGGCTACACCTTC
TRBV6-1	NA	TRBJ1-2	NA	CASSEGRADYGYTF	TGTGCCAGCAGTGAGGGCAGGGCAGACTATGGCTACACCTTC
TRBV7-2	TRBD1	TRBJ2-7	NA	CASSLALGQESYEQYF	TGTGCCAGCAGCTTAGCCCTGGGACAGGAGTCCTACGAGCAGTACTTC
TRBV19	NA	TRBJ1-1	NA	CASSWRTEAFF	TGTGCCAGTAGTTGGCGGACTGAAGCTTTCTTT
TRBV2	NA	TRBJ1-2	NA	CASTMQDYGYTF	TGTGCCAGCACCATGCAGGACTATGGCTACACCTTC
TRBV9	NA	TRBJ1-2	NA	CASSQQEGGLNYGYTF	TGTGCCAGCAGCCAGCAGGAAGGAGGATTGAACTATGGCTACACCTTC
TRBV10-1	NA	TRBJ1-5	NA	CASTSLEGGNQPQHF	TGCGCCAGCACCTCTTTAGAGGGTGGCAATCAGCCCCAGCATTTT
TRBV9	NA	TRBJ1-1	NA	CASSVVDRPEAFF	TGTGCCAGCAGCGTAGTGGACAGACCTGAAGCTTTCTTT
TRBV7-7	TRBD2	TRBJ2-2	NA	CASSHRLAGSELFF	TGTGCCAGCAGCCACCGACTAGCGGGGTCTGAGCTGTTTTTT
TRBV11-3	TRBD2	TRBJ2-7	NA	CASSLAGGESYEQYF	TGTGCCAGCAGCCTCGCGGGGGGTGAGTCCTACGAGCAGTACTTC
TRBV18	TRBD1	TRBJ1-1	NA	CASSLGTGGGTEAFF	TGTGCCAGCTCACTGGGGACAGGGGGCGGCACTGAAGCTTTCTTT
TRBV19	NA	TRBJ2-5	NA	CATSSSAEETQYF	TGTGCCACCTCAAGCAGCGCCGAGGAGACCCAGTACTTC
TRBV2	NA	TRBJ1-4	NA	CASSEAGVQTNEKLFF	TGTGCCAGCAGTGAAGCAGGGGTCCAAACTAATGAAAAACTGTTTTTT
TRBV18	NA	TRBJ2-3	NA	CASSPGETDTQYF	TGTGCCAGCTCACCCGGGGAAACTGATACGCAGTATTTT
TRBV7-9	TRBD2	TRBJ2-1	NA	CASSFPLAGGSYNEQFF	TGTGCCAGCAGCTTTCCACTAGCGGGGGGAAGCTACAATGAGCAGTTCTTC
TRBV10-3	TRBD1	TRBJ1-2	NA	CAIGGQGANYGYTF	TGTGCCATCGGCGGACAGGGAGCTAACTATGGCTACACCTTC
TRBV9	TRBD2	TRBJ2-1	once	CASSEASGDLLRNEQFF	TGTGCCAGCAGCGAAGCTAGCGGGGATCTTCTACGTAATGAGCAGTTCTTC
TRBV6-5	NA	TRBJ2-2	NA	CASSSITGELFF	TGTGCCAGCAGTTCCATCACCGGGGAGCTGTTTTTT
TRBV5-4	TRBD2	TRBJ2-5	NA	CASSPGTSPETQYF	TGTGCCAGCAGTCCCGGGACTAGCCCCGAGACCCAGTACTTC
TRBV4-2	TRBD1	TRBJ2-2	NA	CASSQNDRGAGELFF	TGTGCCAGCAGCCAGAACGACAGGGGCGCCGGGGAGCTGTTTTTT
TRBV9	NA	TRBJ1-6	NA	CASSPPGVNSPLHF	TGTGCCAGCAGCCCCCCGGGGGTTAATTCACCCCTCCACTTT
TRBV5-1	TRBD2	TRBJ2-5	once	CASTPGGVQETQYF	TGCGCCAGCACACCCGGGGGGGTCCAAGAGACCCAGTACTTC
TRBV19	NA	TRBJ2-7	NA	CASSRTGVSYEQYF	TGTGCCAGTAGTCGCACGGGGGTTTCGTACGAGCAGTACTTC
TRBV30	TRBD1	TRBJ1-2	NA	CARTAGGYYGYTF	TGTGCCCGTACGGCAGGGGGATACTATGGCTACACCTTC
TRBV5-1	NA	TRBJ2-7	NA	CASSLEEGGLSYEQYF	TGCGCCAGCAGCTTGGAGGAGGGCGGGTTATCCTACGAGCAGTACTTC
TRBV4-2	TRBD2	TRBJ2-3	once	CASSQDLAGGPQSQYF	TGTGCCAGCAGCCAAGATCTAGCGGGGGGGCCCCAATCGCAGTATTTT
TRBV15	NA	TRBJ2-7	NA	CATSRSNSGMNEQYF	TGTGCCACCAGCAGAAGTAATTCAGGGATGAACGAGCAGTACTTC
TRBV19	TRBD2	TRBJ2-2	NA	CASSPGLADSGELFF	TGTGCCAGTAGTCCGGGACTAGCGGACTCCGGGGAGCTGTTTTTT
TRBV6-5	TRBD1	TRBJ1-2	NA	CASSGGSYYGYTF	TGTGCCAGCTCAGGGGGATCTTACTATGGCTACACCTTC
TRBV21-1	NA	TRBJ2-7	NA	CASSTLGLAYEQYF	TGTGCCAGCAGCACCCTGGGACTAGCCTACGAGCAGTACTTC
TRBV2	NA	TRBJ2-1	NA	CASSVMSGLSFF	TGTGCCAGCAGCGTTATGTCAGGCCTATCCTTCTTC
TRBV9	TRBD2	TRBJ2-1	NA	CASSVGGTSGGARYNEQFF	TGTGCCAGCAGCGTAGGTGGGACTAGCGGGGGGGCCCGTTACAATGAGCAGTTCTTC
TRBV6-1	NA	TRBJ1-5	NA	CASSELIGDSNQPQHF	TGTGCCAGCAGTGAACTGATAGGGGATAGCAATCAGCCCCAGCATTTT
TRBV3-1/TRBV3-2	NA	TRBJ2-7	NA	CASSQALTTYEQYF	TGTGCCAGCAGCCAAGCCCTCACTACCTACGAGCAGTACTTC
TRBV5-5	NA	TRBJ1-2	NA	CASSPNREIYGYTF	TGTGCCAGCAGCCCTAACAGGGAAATCTATGGCTACACCTTC
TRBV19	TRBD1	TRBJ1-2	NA	CASRKGQGVNYGYTF	TGTGCCAGTAGAAAGGGACAGGGAGTAAACTATGGCTACACCTTC
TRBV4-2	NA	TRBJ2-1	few	CASSQDYSSYNEQFF	TGTGCCAGCAGCCAAGACTATAGCTCCTACAATGAGCAGTTCTTC
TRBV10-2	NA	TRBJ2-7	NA	CASRGQGGSYEQYF	TGCGCCAGCAGAGGTCAAGGGGGCTCCTACGAGCAGTACTTC
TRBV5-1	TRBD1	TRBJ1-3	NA	CASSFGTAGNTIYF	TGCGCCAGCAGCTTTGGGACAGCTGGAAACACCATATATTTT
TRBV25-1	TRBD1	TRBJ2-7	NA	CASSDGQEPYEQYF	TGTGCCAGCAGTGACGGACAGGAGCCCTACGAGCAGTACTTC
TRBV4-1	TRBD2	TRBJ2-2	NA	CASSPPRGVTGELFF	TGCGCCAGCAGCCCCCCCCGGGGGGTCACCGGGGAGCTGTTTTTT